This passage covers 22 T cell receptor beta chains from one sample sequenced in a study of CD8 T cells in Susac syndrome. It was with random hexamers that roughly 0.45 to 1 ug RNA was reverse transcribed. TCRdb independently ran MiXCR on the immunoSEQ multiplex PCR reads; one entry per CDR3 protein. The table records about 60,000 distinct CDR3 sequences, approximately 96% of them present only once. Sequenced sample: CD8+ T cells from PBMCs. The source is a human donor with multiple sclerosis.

The CDR3 protein is CASSQGHQGYEQYF. CDR3 sequence (DNA): TGCGCCAGCAGCCAGGGACATCAGGGCTACGAGCAGTACTTC. V is TRBV4-3 and J is TRBJ2-7, with D possibly being TRBD1 (6 bases). Germline CDR1 and CDR2: LGHNA and YSLEER. Trimming pared 3 bases from V and 3 bases from J, leaving 12 bases between. There are 14 residues in the CDR3.

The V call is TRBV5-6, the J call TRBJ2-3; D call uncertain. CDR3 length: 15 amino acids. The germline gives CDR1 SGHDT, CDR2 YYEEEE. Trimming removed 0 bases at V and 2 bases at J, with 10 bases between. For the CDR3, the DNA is TGTGCCAGCAGCTTGGACCCCTCTTCCACAGATACGCAGTATTTT. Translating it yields CASSLDPSSTDTQYF.

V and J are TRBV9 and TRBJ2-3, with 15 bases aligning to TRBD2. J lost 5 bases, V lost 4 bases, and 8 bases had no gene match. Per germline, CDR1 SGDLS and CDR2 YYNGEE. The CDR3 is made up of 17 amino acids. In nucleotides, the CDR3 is TGTGCCAGCAGCCCACGGACTAGCGGGGGGGCTGGAGATACGCAGTATTTT. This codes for CASSPRTSGGAGDTQYF.

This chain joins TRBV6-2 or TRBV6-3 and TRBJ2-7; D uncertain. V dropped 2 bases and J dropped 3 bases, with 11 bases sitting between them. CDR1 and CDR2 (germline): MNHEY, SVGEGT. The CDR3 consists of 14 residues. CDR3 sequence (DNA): TGTGCCAGCAGTTACGGACCGACATTCTACGAGCAGTACTTC. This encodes CASSYGPTFYEQYF.

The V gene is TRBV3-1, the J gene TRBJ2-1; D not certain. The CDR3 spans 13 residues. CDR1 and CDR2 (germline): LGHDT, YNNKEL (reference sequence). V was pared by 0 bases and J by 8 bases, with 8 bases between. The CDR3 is CASSQEPLDEQFF. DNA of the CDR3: TGTGCCAGCAGCCAAGAGCCTCTTGATGAGCAGTTCTTC.

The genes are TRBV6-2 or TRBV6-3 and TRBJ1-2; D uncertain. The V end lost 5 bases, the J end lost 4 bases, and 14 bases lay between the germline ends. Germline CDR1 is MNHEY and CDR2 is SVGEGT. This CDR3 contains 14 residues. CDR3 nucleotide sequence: TGTGCCAGCAGTCACCACGCAGAGACCTATGGCTACACCTTC. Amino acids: CASSHHAETYGYTF.

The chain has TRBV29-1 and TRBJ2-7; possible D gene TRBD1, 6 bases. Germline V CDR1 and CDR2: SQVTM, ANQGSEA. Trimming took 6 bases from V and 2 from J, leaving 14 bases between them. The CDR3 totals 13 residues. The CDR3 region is CSVDLTGTYEQYF. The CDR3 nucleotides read TGCAGCGTCGACCTGACAGGTACCTACGAGCAGTACTTC.

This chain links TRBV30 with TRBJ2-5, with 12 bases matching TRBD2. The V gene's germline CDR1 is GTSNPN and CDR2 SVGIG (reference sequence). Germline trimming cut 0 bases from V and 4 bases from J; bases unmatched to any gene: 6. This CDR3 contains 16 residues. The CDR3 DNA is TGTGCCTGGAGTGTTACTAGCGGGGGGTTAGGAGAGACCCAGTACTTC. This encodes CAWSVTSGGLGETQYF. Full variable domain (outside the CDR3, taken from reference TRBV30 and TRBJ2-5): SQTIHQWPATLVQPVGSPLSLECTVEGTSNPNLYWYRQAAGRGLQLLFYSVGIGQISSEVPQNLSASRPQDRQFILSSKKLLLSDSGFYLCAWSVTSGGLGETQYFGPGTRLLVL.

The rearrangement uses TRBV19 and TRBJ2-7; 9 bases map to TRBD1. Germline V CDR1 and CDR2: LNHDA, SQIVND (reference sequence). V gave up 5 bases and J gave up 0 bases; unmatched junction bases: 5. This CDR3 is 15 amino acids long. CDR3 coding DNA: TGTGCCAGTAGTGACCGGACAGGGGCCTCCTACGAGCAGTACTTC. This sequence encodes CASSDRTGASYEQYF.

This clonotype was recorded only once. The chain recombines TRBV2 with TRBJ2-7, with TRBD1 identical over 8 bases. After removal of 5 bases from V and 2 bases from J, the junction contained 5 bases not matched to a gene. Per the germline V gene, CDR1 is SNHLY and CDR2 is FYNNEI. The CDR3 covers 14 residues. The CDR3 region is CASSLGQGTYEQYF. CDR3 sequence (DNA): TGTGCCAGCAGTTTAGGACAGGGCACCTACGAGCAGTACTTC.

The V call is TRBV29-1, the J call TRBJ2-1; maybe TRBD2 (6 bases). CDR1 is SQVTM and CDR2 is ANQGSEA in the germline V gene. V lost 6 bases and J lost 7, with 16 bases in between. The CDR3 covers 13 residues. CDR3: CSVVDLASNEQFF. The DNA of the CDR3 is TGCAGCGTGGTAGATCTAGCGTCGAATGAGCAGTTCTTC.

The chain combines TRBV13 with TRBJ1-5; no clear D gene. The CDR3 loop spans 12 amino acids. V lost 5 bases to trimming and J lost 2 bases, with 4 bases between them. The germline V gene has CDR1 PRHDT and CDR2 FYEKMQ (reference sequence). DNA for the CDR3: TGTGCCAGCAGCGTCGGCAATCAGCCCCAGCATTTT. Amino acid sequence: CASSVGNQPQHF.

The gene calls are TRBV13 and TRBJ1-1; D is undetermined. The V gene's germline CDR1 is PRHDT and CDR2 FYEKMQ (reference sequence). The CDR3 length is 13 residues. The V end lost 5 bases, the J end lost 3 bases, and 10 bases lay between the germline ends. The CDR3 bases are TGTGCCAGCAGCCCCTGGTCGGACACTGAAGCTTTCTTT. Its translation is CASSPWSDTEAFF.

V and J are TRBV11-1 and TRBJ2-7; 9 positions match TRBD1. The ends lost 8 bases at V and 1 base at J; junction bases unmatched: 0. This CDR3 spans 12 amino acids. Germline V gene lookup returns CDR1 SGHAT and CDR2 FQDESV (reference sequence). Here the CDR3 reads CASGTGSYEQYF. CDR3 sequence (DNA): TGTGCCAGCGGGACAGGGTCCTACGAGCAGTACTTC.

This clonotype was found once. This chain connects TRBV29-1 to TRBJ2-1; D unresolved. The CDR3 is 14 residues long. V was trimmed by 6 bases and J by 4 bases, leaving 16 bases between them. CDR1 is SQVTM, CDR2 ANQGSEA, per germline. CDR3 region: CSVATKAGYNEQFF. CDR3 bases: TGCAGCGTGGCAACAAAGGCAGGTTACAATGAGCAGTTCTTC.

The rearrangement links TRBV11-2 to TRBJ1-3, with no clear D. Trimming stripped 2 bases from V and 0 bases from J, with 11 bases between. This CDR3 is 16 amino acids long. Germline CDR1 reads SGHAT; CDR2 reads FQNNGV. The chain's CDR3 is CASSLNGYGSGNTIYF. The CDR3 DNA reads TGTGCCAGCAGCTTAAACGGGTATGGCTCTGGAAACACCATATATTTT. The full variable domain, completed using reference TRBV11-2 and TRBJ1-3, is EAGVAQSPRYKIIEKRQSVAFWCNPISGHATLYWYQQILGQGPKLLIQFQNNGVVDDSQLPKDRFSAERLKGVDSTLKIQPAKLEDSAVYLCASSLNGYGSGNTIYFGEGSWLTVV.

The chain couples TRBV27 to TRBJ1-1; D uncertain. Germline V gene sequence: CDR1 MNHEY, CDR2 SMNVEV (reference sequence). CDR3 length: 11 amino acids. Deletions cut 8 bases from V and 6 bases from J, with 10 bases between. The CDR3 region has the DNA TGTGCCAGCTCGCACCACTCTGAAGCTTTCTTT. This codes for CASSHHSEAFF.

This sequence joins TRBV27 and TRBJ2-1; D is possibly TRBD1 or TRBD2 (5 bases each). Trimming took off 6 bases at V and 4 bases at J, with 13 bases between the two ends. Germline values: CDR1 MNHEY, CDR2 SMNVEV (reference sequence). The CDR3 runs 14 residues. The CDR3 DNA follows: TGTGCCAGCAGCGTCCGGGACGCTTACAATGAGCAGTTCTTC. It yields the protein CASSVRDAYNEQFF.

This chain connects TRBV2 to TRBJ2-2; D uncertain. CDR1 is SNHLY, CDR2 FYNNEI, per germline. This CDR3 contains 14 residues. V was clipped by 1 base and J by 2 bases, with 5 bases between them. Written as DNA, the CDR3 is TGTGCCAGCAGTGAAGGACATAACACCGGGGAGCTGTTTTTT. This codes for CASSEGHNTGELFF.

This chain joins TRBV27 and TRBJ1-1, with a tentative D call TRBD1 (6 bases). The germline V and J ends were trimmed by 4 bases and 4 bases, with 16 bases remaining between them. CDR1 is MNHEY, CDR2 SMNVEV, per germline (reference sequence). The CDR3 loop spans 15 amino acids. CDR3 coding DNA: TGTGCCAGCAGTTCCCTATCGGGGGGGCTCACTGAAGCTTTCTTT. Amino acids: CASSSLSGGLTEAFF.

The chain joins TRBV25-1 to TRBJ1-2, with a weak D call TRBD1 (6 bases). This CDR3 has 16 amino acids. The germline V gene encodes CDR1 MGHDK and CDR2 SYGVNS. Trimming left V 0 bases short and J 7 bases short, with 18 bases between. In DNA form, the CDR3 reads TGTGCCAGCAGTGAATATGGCGGTGTGGGAGGGGGTGGCTACACCTTC. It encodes CASSEYGGVGGGGYTF.

CDR3 bases: TGTGCCAGCAGCCTAACTAGTAACACCGGGGAGCTGTTTTTT. Translated, it gives CASSLTSNTGELFF. This chain uses TRBV28 with TRBJ2-2; D may be TRBD2 (5 bases). The CDR3 has 14 residues. Trimming removed 6 bases at V and 2 bases at J, with 10 bases between. Per the germline V gene, CDR1 is MDHEN and CDR2 is SYDVKM.